Shown below are 31 T cell receptor beta chains from a single sample sequenced in a study of PD-L1 blockade in urothelial cancer. Stated time point: peripheral blood 6 weeks after treatment start. Assay used: immunoSEQ multiplex PCR; TCRdb lists only in-frame clones, some missing. The data contain 35,000 to 45,000 clones, about four fifths of them singletons. The material sequenced was PBMCs, taken around atezolizumab (anti-PD-L1) treatment. These receptors were collected from a man in his sixties with urothelial cancer.

V gene TRBV9 combines with J gene TRBJ2-5; D not certain. V was trimmed by 1 base and J by 5 bases, leaving 12 bases between them. The CDR3 runs 14 residues. In germline, CDR1 is SGDLS, CDR2 YYNGEE. The CDR3 DNA reads as TGTGCCAGCAGCGTATCCGGGTATGGGGAGACCCAGTACTTC. Its protein product is CASSVSGYGETQYF.

The rearrangement links TRBV7-9 to TRBJ2-7; D gene ambiguous. V lost 2 bases and J 2 bases, leaving 10 bases between the germline ends. CDR3 length: 14 residues. The germline CDR1 and CDR2 sequences are SEHNR and FQNEAQ (reference sequence). CDR3 sequence: CASSLNAQTYEQYF. CDR3 in DNA: TGTGCCAGCAGCTTAAATGCACAAACCTACGAGCAGTACTTC. Drawing the rest from reference TRBV7-9 and TRBJ2-7, the complete variable domain is DTGVSQNPRHKITKRGQNVTFRCDPISEHNRLYWYRQTLGQGPEFLTYFQNEAQLEKSRLLSDRFSAERPKGSFSTLEIQRTEQGDSAMYLCASSLNAQTYEQYFGPGTRLTVT.

CDR3 coding DNA: TGTGCCAGCAGCGCTAGCCTGGGACAGGACTCTGGAAACACCATATATTTT. As protein: CASSASLGQDSGNTIYF. The gene calls are TRBV9 and TRBJ1-3; TRBD1 matches 8 bases. Germline V gene sequence: CDR1 SGDLS, CDR2 YYNGEE. With 3 bases clipped from V and 0 bases from J, the junction kept 8 bases outside the gene matches. The CDR3 runs to 17 residues.

This clone was counted only a few times. V usage is TRBV5-8 and J usage is TRBJ2-3; 7 bases match TRBD2. The germline gives CDR1 SGHTS, CDR2 YDEGEE. J lost 6 bases, V lost 4 bases, and 5 bases had no gene match. This CDR3 region has 13 residues. Here the CDR3 reads CASSVRGVDTQYF. The CDR3 DNA reads as TGTGCCAGCAGCGTTCGGGGGGTTGATACGCAGTATTTT.

The rearrangement links TRBV18 to TRBJ2-2; tentative D call: TRBD2 (5 bases). Germline V gives CDR1 KGHSH, CDR2 LQKENI. V lost 3 bases to trimming and J lost 3 bases, with 11 bases between them. This CDR3 is 15 amino acids long. CDR3 coding DNA: TGTGCCAGCTCACCGCCAGAGGGTGACACCGGGGAGCTGTTTTTT. This sequence encodes CASSPPEGDTGELFF. Combining the CDR3 with reference TRBV18 and TRBJ2-2 gives the whole variable domain NAGVMQNPRHLVRRRGQEARLRCSPMKGHSHVYWYRQLPEEGLKFMVYLQKENIIDESGMPKERFSAEFPKEGPSILRIQQVVRGDSAAYFCASSPPEGDTGELFFGEGSRLTVL.

The chain uses TRBV5-1 and TRBJ2-3; D unclear. Germline-derived CDR1 and CDR2 are SGHRS and YFSETQ. This CDR3 region has 14 residues. Between the trimmed V and J ends, which lost 5 bases and 2 bases, there was a span of 12 bases. CDR3 bases: TGCGCCAGCAGATGGTCTCCCTACACAGATACGCAGTATTTT. The encoded protein is CASRWSPYTDTQYF.

The V gene is TRBV28, the J gene TRBJ1-1, with a possible D match to TRBD1 (6 bases). Trimming shortened V by 10 bases and J by 2 bases, and 20 bases separated the two germline ends. CDR1 and CDR2 (germline): MDHEN, SYDVKM. CDR3 length: 15 residues. DNA for the CDR3: TGTGCCATCAGCTCAGCAGGGGCAGATAACACTGAAGCTTTCTTT. Translated, it gives CAISSAGADNTEAFF.

This chain joins TRBV15 and TRBJ2-1; 9 bases align to TRBD1. Germline CDR1 LNHNV, CDR2 YYDKDF (reference sequence). There are 15 residues in the CDR3. After removal of 0 bases from V and 6 bases from J, the junction contained 3 bases not matched to a gene. The chain's CDR3 is CATSRDGTGTNEQFF. In DNA, the CDR3 is TGTGCCACCAGCAGAGATGGGACAGGGACCAATGAGCAGTTCTTC.

The chain couples TRBV2 to TRBJ2-3; 8 bases are a match to TRBD1. With 4 bases clipped from V and 3 bases from J, the junction kept 3 bases outside the gene matches. The CDR3 runs to 14 residues. The germline V gene has CDR1 SNHLY and CDR2 FYNNEI. The CDR3 DNA reads TGTGCCAGCAGTGTACAGGGGGTAACAGATACGCAGTATTTT. Residues: CASSVQGVTDTQYF.

The chain recombines TRBV6-5 with TRBJ2-6; no reliable D call. The CDR3 runs to 16 residues. Trimming removed 0 bases at V and 4 bases at J, with 10 bases between. Per germline, CDR1 MNHEY and CDR2 SVGAGI. CDR3 sequence: CASSYSSGSGANVLTF. CDR3 bases: TGTGCCAGCAGTTACTCCTCCGGGTCCGGGGCCAACGTCCTGACTTTC.

The CDR3 DNA follows: TGTGCCAGCAGACATCTCAAGGACAGGGGCTCTGGCTACACCTTC. It codes for CASRHLKDRGSGYTF. The J gene is TRBJ1-2, the V gene TRBV5-4; TRBD1 agrees at 9 bases. Germline CDR1 and CDR2: SGHNT and YYREEE (reference sequence). This CDR3 contains 15 residues. V lost 5 bases to trimming and J lost 7 bases; unmatched junction nucleotides: 12.

The chain carries TRBV2 and TRBJ1-1; no firm D call. V was pared by 2 bases and J by 5 bases, with 18 bases between. This CDR3 contains 16 residues. Germline lookup yields CDR1 SNHLY and CDR2 FYNNEI. CDR3 sequence reads: CASSESQQRSGTEAFF. The CDR3 DNA is TGTGCCAGCAGTGAATCTCAACAAAGATCGGGAACTGAAGCTTTCTTT. The entire variable domain, with the rest obtained from reference TRBV2 and TRBJ1-1, is as follows: EPEVTQTPSHQVTQMGQEVILRCVPISNHLYFYWYRQILGQKVEFLVSFYNNEISEKSEIFDDQFSVERPDGSNFTLKIRSTKLEDSAMYFCASSESQQRSGTEAFFGQGTRLTVV.

This rearrangement joins TRBV5-5 to TRBJ1-4; D is perhaps TRBD1 (5 bases). Germline V gives CDR1 SGHKS, CDR2 YYEKEE (reference sequence). The CDR3 is 15 residues long. Between the trimmed V and J ends, which lost 0 bases and 8 bases, there was a span of 14 bases. The CDR3 is CASSLGGRYPEKLFF. The CDR3 DNA reads as TGTGCCAGCAGCTTGGGGGGCAGGTATCCGGAAAAACTGTTTTTT.

The chain is built from TRBV30 and TRBJ2-5, with D tentatively TRBD1 (6 bases). This CDR3 spans 13 amino acids. CDR1 GTSNPN and CDR2 SVGIG come from the germline V gene (reference sequence). V lost 4 bases, J lost 8 bases, and 17 bases lay in between. CDR3 DNA sequence: TGTGCCTGGAATGCACAAATACAGGGCACCCAGTACTTC. As protein: CAWNAQIQGTQYF.

V gene TRBV30 combines with J gene TRBJ2-5, with 8 nucleotides matching TRBD2. After removal of 3 bases from V and 4 bases from J, the junction contained 7 bases not matched to a gene. CDR3 length: 14 amino acids. Germline CDR1 reads GTSNPN; CDR2 reads SVGIG (reference sequence). The DNA of the CDR3 is TGTGCCTGGAGGGCGGGACTAGGGGGAGAGACCCAGTACTTC. This encodes CAWRAGLGGETQYF. Full variable domain (remainder filled in from reference TRBV30 and TRBJ2-5): SQTIHQWPATLVQPVGSPLSLECTVEGTSNPNLYWYRQAAGRGLQLLFYSVGIGQISSEVPQNLSASRPQDRQFILSSKKLLLSDSGFYLCAWRAGLGGETQYFGPGTRLLVL.

The rearrangement joins TRBV30 to TRBJ2-5; 8 bases fit TRBD2. The CDR3 runs to 16 residues. V lost 1 base, J lost 2 bases, and 9 bases stayed unmatched. Germline V CDR1 and CDR2: GTSNPN, SVGIG (reference sequence). The CDR3 reads CAWSGGSASGQETQYF. The CDR3 DNA reads TGTGCCTGGAGTGGGGGGTCAGCTAGCGGGCAAGAGACCCAGTACTTC.

This rearrangement joins TRBV27 to TRBJ2-1; 10 nucleotides agree with TRBD1. Germline loops: CDR1 MNHEY, CDR2 SMNVEV (reference sequence). This CDR3 contains 18 residues. J lost 8 bases, V lost 3 bases, and 16 bases had no gene match. The DNA of the CDR3 is TGTGCCAGCAGTTTCACCGAACCTTGGGACAGGGGAGGACATGAGCAGTTCTTC. Translation gives CASSFTEPWDRGGHEQFF.

The chain joins TRBV15 to TRBJ1-1; TRBD1 matches 8 bases. Trimming took 1 base from V and 11 from J; bases not matched to a gene: 9. The CDR3 is 14 amino acids. Germline CDR1 is LNHNV and CDR2 is YYDKDF (reference sequence). CDR3 sequence: CATSRGGQGKDAFF. CDR3 nucleotides: TGTGCCACCAGCAGAGGCGGACAGGGAAAAGACGCTTTCTTT.

This clone was seen only a few times. This rearrangement joins TRBV18 to TRBJ2-7; tentative D call: TRBD2 (5 bases). V lost 5 bases, J lost 3 bases, and 14 bases lay in between. Germline loops: CDR1 KGHSH, CDR2 LQKENI. CDR3 length equals 14 residues. The DNA of the CDR3 is TGTGCCAGCTCAATGGGGAGTAGCCTCTACGAGCAGTACTTC. Amino acid sequence: CASSMGSSLYEQYF.

The J gene is TRBJ1-2, the V gene TRBV9; the D is unclear. The V gene lost 0 bases and the J gene lost 5 bases, with 14 bases spanning the gap. The V gene's germline CDR1 is SGDLS and CDR2 YYNGEE. This CDR3 has 15 residues. The CDR3 protein is CASSVASGGNYGYTF. The CDR3 DNA sequence: TGTGCCAGCAGCGTAGCGTCCGGAGGAAATTATGGCTACACCTTC.

V gene TRBV5-1 combines with J gene TRBJ2-2; tentative D call: TRBD1 (6 bases). The CDR3 consists of 16 residues. Trimming pared 0 bases from V and 4 bases from J, leaving 13 bases between. From germline, CDR1 is SGHRS and CDR2 YFSETQ. The CDR3 sequence: CASSLGVGAGTGELFF. CDR3 bases: TGCGCCAGCAGCTTGGGAGTGGGGGCCGGCACCGGGGAGCTGTTTTTT. Full variable domain (missing parts from reference TRBV5-1 and TRBJ2-2): KAGVTQTPRYLIKTRGQQVTLSCSPISGHRSVSWYQQTPGQGLQFLFEYFSETQRNKGNFPGRFSGRQFSNSRSEMNVSTLELGDSALYLCASSLGVGAGTGELFFGEGSRLTVL.

The CDR3 DNA sequence: TGTGCCTGGAGTGGAGGCCAGAGGGAGACCCAGTACTTC. Its protein is CAWSGGQRETQYF. The chain joins TRBV30 to TRBJ2-5, with D unclear. V dropped 1 base and J dropped 5 bases, with 11 bases sitting between them. The germline V gene encodes CDR1 GTSNPN and CDR2 SVGIG (reference sequence). The CDR3 extends over 13 amino acids.

The chain has TRBV30 and TRBJ1-2; perhaps TRBD1 as D (6 bases). Trimming removed 1 base at V and 8 bases at J, with 17 bases between. Germline assignment: CDR1 GTSNPN and CDR2 SVGIG (reference sequence). CDR3 length: 14 amino acids. The CDR3 loop reads CAWSAPGASRGYTF. DNA of the CDR3: TGTGCCTGGAGTGCTCCAGGGGCGTCTAGGGGCTACACCTTC.

V gene TRBV2 combines with J gene TRBJ2-1; 9 nucleotides align to TRBD2. There are 17 residues in the CDR3. CDR1 is SNHLY, CDR2 FYNNEI, per germline. The V and J ends lost 6 bases and 0 bases, in that order; junction bases with no gene match: 9. This CDR3 reads CASRKGGGAISYNEQFF. The CDR3 nucleotides are TGTGCCAGCAGGAAGGGCGGGGGGGCCATCTCCTACAATGAGCAGTTCTTC.

This clone was seen a handful of times. The chain employs TRBV2 and TRBJ1-6, with D hard to call. The CDR3 extends over 16 amino acids. Germline V lookup: CDR1 SNHLY, CDR2 FYNNEI. The germline V and J ends were trimmed by 4 bases and 4 bases, with 14 bases remaining between them. The CDR3 sequence is CASSASQSVYNSPLHF. For the CDR3, the DNA is TGTGCCAGCAGTGCCTCACAGTCGGTGTATAATTCACCCCTCCACTTT.

This chain links TRBV19 with TRBJ1-5, with D uncertain. Trimming removed 4 bases from V and 4 bases from J, with 20 bases in between. The CDR3 loop spans 17 amino acids. CDR1 LNHDA and CDR2 SQIVND come from the germline V gene (reference sequence). In nucleotides, the CDR3 is TGTGCCAGTAGTACGCGCGGCTACTCGGCGGGAAATCAGCCCCAGCATTTT. It yields the protein CASSTRGYSAGNQPQHF.

The J gene is TRBJ2-5, the V gene TRBV2; the D is unclear. The CDR3 is made up of 13 amino acids. Trimming cost V 4 bases and J 1 base, with 7 bases left between them. The V gene's germline CDR1 is SNHLY and CDR2 FYNNEI. The CDR3: CASSGQAQETQYF. DNA for the CDR3: TGTGCCAGCAGTGGGCAGGCCCAAGAGACCCAGTACTTC.

This clone was seen only once. V usage is TRBV21-1 and J usage is TRBJ1-5. TRBV21-1 is an annotated pseudogene. The CDR3 is 15 residues long. Written as DNA, the CDR3 is TGTGCCAGCCCGGGGAACATCCCTTGCAATCAGCCCCAGCATTTT. Its protein product is CASPGNIPCNQPQHF.

The chain employs TRBV11-2 and TRBJ2-3; D is uncertain. The germline V gene encodes CDR1 SGHAT and CDR2 FQNNGV. Deletions cut 5 bases from V and 4 bases from J, with 10 bases between. CDR3 length: 13 amino acids. CDR3: CASSPVRADTQYF. CDR3 nucleotides: TGTGCCAGCAGCCCTGTGAGAGCAGATACGCAGTATTTT.

This clone was picked up one time. The chain joins TRBV9 to TRBJ1-2, with 9 nucleotides matching TRBD1. With 3 bases clipped from V and 2 bases from J, the junction kept 5 bases outside the gene matches. This CDR3 region has 15 residues. CDR1 is SGDLS, CDR2 YYNGEE, per germline. Here the CDR3 reads CASSEGTGKNYGYTF. Written as DNA, the CDR3 is TGTGCCAGCAGCGAGGGGACAGGGAAAAACTATGGCTACACCTTC. Complete variable domain (other parts from reference TRBV9 and TRBJ1-2): DSGVTQTPKHLITATGQRVTLRCSPRSGDLSVYWYQQSLDQGLQFLIQYYNGEERAKGNILERFSAQQFPDLHSELNLSSLELGDSALYFCASSEGTGKNYGYTFGSGTRLTVV.

The gene calls are TRBV6-1 and TRBJ1-5, with a weak D call TRBD1 (5 bases). V was clipped by 4 bases and J by 6 bases, with 19 bases between them. From germline, CDR1 is MNHNS and CDR2 SASEGT. The CDR3 contains 16 residues. DNA of the CDR3: TGTGCCAGCAGTGCCCGCGACGGGGGTAAGGGTCAGCCCCAGCATTTT. This sequence encodes CASSARDGGKGQPQHF.